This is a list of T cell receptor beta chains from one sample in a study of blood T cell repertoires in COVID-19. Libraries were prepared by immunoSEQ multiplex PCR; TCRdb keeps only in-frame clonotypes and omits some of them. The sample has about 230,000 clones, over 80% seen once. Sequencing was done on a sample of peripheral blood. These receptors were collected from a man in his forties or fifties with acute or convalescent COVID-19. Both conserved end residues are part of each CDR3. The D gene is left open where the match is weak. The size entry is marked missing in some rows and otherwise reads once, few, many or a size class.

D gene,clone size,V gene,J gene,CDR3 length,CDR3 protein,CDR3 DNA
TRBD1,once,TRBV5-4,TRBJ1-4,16,CASSSPRTGTNEKLFF,TGTGCCAGCAGCTCTCCCCGGACAGGGACTAATGAAAAACTGTTTTTT
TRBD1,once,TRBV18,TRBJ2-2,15,CASSPGQPNTGELFF,TGTGCCAGCTCACCGGGACAGCCGAACACCGGGGAGCTGTTTTTT
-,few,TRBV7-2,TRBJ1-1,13,CASSFSQATEAFF,TGTGCCAGCAGCTTTTCACAGGCCACTGAAGCTTTCTTT
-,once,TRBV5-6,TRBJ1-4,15,CASSLGPGGAEKLFF,TGTGCCAGCAGCTTGGGGCCCGGGGGAGCGGAAAAACTGTTTTTT
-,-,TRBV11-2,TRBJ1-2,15,CASSLTQAPNYGYTF,TGTGCCAGCAGCTTAACCCAGGCACCTAACTATGGCTACACCTTC
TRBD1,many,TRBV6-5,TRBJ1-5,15,CAIQGGAHGNQPQHF,TGTGCCATACAAGGGGGCGCCCATGGCAATCAGCCCCAGCATTTT
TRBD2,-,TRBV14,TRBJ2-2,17,CASSRRGSGTNTGELFF,TGTGCCAGCAGCCGGCGAGGTAGCGGGACCAACACCGGGGAGCTGTTTTTT
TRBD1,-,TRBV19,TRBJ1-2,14,CASNPGGGLSGYTF,TGTGCCAGTAACCCAGGGGGCGGTCTGTCTGGCTACACCTTC
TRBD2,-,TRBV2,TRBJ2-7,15,CASSRTSGRSYEQYF,TGTGCCAGCAGTAGGACTAGCGGGAGGTCCTACGAGCAGTACTTC
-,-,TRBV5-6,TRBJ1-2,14,CASSLFGVDSGYTF,TGTGCCAGCAGCTTGTTTGGGGTTGACAGTGGCTACACCTTC
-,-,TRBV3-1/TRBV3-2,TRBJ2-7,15,CASSQGGNRVAEQYF,TGTGCCAGCAGCCAAGGGGGAAACAGGGTAGCCGAGCAGTACTTC